The T cell receptor beta chain under discussion was sequenced for a study of blood T cell repertoires in COVID-19. About the study: The United States, Italy and Spain were the sources of the acute and convalescent COVID-19 samples. The analysed material was cDNA or gDNA that came from T cells, B-cell-depleted T cells, or PBMCs.

Methods used by the authors: Counts of nucleated cells, estimated from reference gene primer amplification, were obtained. Clones were sequenced by immunoSEQ multiplex PCR, and TCRdb holds only the in-frame ones, with some missing. That table supplies the V and J calls and clone size; D and trimming were determined from the DNA. The repertoire includes about 200,000 clones, approximately 80% of them detected once, and roughly 15% sits in the top ten. This CDR3 comprises 12 residues. The ends were cut back, 4 bases at V and 9 bases at J, with 7 bases in the middle. The cohort comprised adults aged roughly 18 to 95 years residing in 20 to 30 US areas.

The receptor comes from a man aged 35-49 years who had recovered from COVID-19. The chain employs TRBV12-3 or TRBV12-4 and TRBJ1-6; no clear D gene. The sample taken for sequencing was PBMCs or T cells enriched from blood (not recorded which). The CDR3 protein is CASSSYGSPLHF. CDR3 coding DNA: TGTGCCAGCAGTTCCTATGGTTCACCCCTCCACTTT.